This T cell receptor beta chain was sequenced in a study of T cell clusters in autoimmune cytopenias. By frequency, this clonotype is medium-sized. TRB was amplified from approximately 250 ng of peripheral blood genomic DNA per sample. The CDR3 covers 14 residues. The germline V gene encodes CDR1 SGHDT and CDR2 YYEEEE. TRB rearrangements were amplified by touch-down multiplex PCR with mixed TRB-A/B primers. Each CDR3 protein gets one entry in TCRdb, which reprocessed the multiplex PCR reads and gives no DNA. In all, the sample yields approximately 12,000 distinct CDR3 sequences. A further study also used this sample, focusing on T cell repertoires in aging, cancer and after chemotherapy. This second report adds: Clear clonal overlap appeared across healthy donor samples taken over several months to years. Untreated cancer patients had significantly lower blood TCR diversity than age-matched healthy donors. Loss of evenness, beyond lost richness, contributed to age-related TCR diversity decline in cancer patients. Median generation probability rose over the chemotherapy interval in each cancer cohort, suggesting rebound thymic output.

The sequenced sample was peripheral blood. The V gene is TRBV5-6, the J gene TRBJ2-6. This TCR came from a human donor in good health. CDR3 loop: CASSFLSGANVLTF. Full variable domain (remainder filled in from reference TRBV5-6 and TRBJ2-6): DAGVTQSPTHLIKTRGQQVTLRCSPKSGHDTVSWYQQALGQGPQFIFQYYEEEERQRGNFPDRFSGHQFPNYSSELNVNALLLGDSALYLCASSFLSGANVLTFGAGSRLTVL.